This TCR beta chain was documented in a study of blood T cells in healthy people across ages. V dropped 0 bases and J dropped 3 bases, with 6 bases sitting between them. Germline CDR1 SGHTA, CDR2 FQGNSA. This CDR3 has 15 amino acids. Using a J-beta primer mix together with a sample-barcoded 5' primer, a second PCR was run for roughly 6 to 12 cycles. TCRdb passed the 5' RACE reads through MiXCR, listing each CDR3 protein once. This sample has hundreds of thousands of distinct CDR3 sequences; roughly 49% occur once, and the top ten carry under 35%. This clonotype occurred a few times. Sequenced input: blood. This chain connects TRBV7-2 to TRBJ1-6, with D uncertain. The clonotype comes from a woman aged 55-70 years in good health. CDR3 sequence reads: CASSLAASYNSPLHF. The CDR3 DNA sequence: TGTGCCAGCAGCTTAGCGGCTAGCTATAATTCACCCCTCCACTTT.